This entry lists 26 T cell receptor beta chains sequenced from one sample in a study of shared clonotypes between healthy human individuals. Libraries were prepared by immunoSEQ multiplex PCR; TCRdb keeps only in-frame clonotypes and omits some of them. The data show about 2.4 million clones, 93% seen once. What was sequenced was naive CD4+ T cells from PBMCs. Indicated subset: CD45RA+ positively selected. These TCRs come from a young man in good health. Some clones in this sample may be carry-over from other donors' samples.

The chain combines TRBV18 with TRBJ2-7; 7 bases match TRBD2. The germline V gene encodes CDR1 KGHSH and CDR2 LQKENI. This CDR3 has 16 amino acids. V lost 0 bases and J lost 1; bases outside the gene matches: 6. CDR3 coding DNA: TGTGCCAGCTCACCACCGGGAGGGCTAGTATCCTACGAGCAGTACTTC. Protein: CASSPPGGLVSYEQYF.

V is TRBV30 and J is TRBJ1-2; no definite D call. Trimming pared 1 base from V and 13 bases from J, leaving 19 bases between. The CDR3 runs 13 residues. Germline V lookup: CDR1 GTSNPN, CDR2 SVGIG (reference sequence). The CDR3 nucleotides read TGTGCCTGGAGTGGGGTAGGGTTTTACCCCCCCACCTTC. Translation: CAWSGVGFYPPTF.

The rearrangement links TRBV5-6 to TRBJ1-3, with D possibly matching TRBD1 (5 bases). The CDR3 has 15 amino acids. The V end lost 3 bases, the J end lost 3 bases, and 13 bases lay between the germline ends. Germline CDR1 and CDR2: SGHDT and YYEEEE. CDR3 residues: CASSSQGAGGNTIYF. The CDR3 region has the DNA TGTGCCAGCAGCTCCCAAGGGGCTGGTGGAAACACCATATATTTT.

The rearrangement links TRBV18 to TRBJ1-2, with a tentative D call TRBD1 (6 bases). There are 13 residues in the CDR3. Germline V gene data show CDR1 as KGHSH and CDR2 as LQKENI. The ends were cut back, 4 bases at V and 8 bases at J, with 14 bases in the middle. The CDR3 here is CASSRGGLEGYTF. Here the CDR3 DNA reads TGTGCCAGCTCACGAGGGGGACTTGAGGGCTACACCTTC.

Comment on this clone: The same CDR3 also results from other DNA sequences found in this sample. The chain is built from TRBV5-1 and TRBJ2-1; D possibly corresponds to TRBD2 (5 bases). The CDR3 is 12 residues long. In germline, CDR1 is SGHRS, CDR2 YFSETQ. Trimming left V 1 base short and J 7 bases short, with 6 bases between. The CDR3 sequence: CASSLLANEQFF. CDR3 DNA: TGCGCCAGCAGCTTGCTAGCTAATGAGCAGTTCTTC.

With respect to this clone: Other DNA sequences in this sample translate to the same CDR3. The CDR3 coding sequence is TGTGCCAGCAGTTTAGGTGGAGATACGCAGTATTTT. It codes for CASSLGGDTQYF. The chain combines TRBV28 with TRBJ2-3; D gene unclear. Germline V gene sequence: CDR1 MDHEN, CDR2 SYDVKM. Trimming pared 2 bases from V and 5 bases from J, leaving 5 bases between. The CDR3 consists of 12 residues.

The chain joins TRBV18 to TRBJ1-4; tentatively, D is TRBD1 (6 bases). This CDR3 spans 18 amino acids. Deletions cut 3 bases from V and 7 bases from J, with 24 bases between. Germline V CDR1 and CDR2: KGHSH, LQKENI. CDR3 sequence: CASSPTPPTGPGSEKLFF. The DNA of the CDR3 is TGTGCCAGCTCACCCACACCCCCCACAGGGCCGGGAAGTGAAAAACTGTTTTTT.

This chain uses TRBV18 with TRBJ1-6; 10 bases fit TRBD1. The J segment lost 10 bases and the V segment lost 3 bases, leaving 6 bases of the junction unmatched. The CDR3 consists of 15 residues. Looked up from germline, CDR1 is KGHSH and CDR2 is LQKENI. CDR3 sequence: CASSPYRDRGSPLHF. The DNA for the CDR3 is TGTGCCAGCTCACCTTACCGGGACAGGGGCTCACCCCTCCACTTT.

The rearrangement uses TRBV18 and TRBJ2-2, with 8 bases lining up with TRBD1. The germline gives CDR1 KGHSH, CDR2 LQKENI. J gave up 5 bases and V 1 base, and 9 bases lay outside the gene matches. CDR3 length: 17 amino acids. CDR3 bases: TGTGCCAGCTCACCACTGCCGACAGGGGTTGGAACCGGGGAGCTGTTTTTT. Translation: CASSPLPTGVGTGELFF. The variable domain in full, with the rest retrieved from reference TRBV18 and TRBJ2-2, is NAGVMQNPRHLVRRRGQEARLRCSPMKGHSHVYWYRQLPEEGLKFMVYLQKENIIDESGMPKERFSAEFPKEGPSILRIQQVVRGDSAAYFCASSPLPTGVGTGELFFGEGSRLTVL.

The chain joins TRBV28 to TRBJ1-1, with D tentatively TRBD1 (5 bases). Germline loops: CDR1 MDHEN, CDR2 SYDVKM. V was shortened by 4 bases and J by 6 bases, with 24 bases between the two germline ends. The CDR3 has 17 residues. CDR3 DNA: TGTGCCAGCAGTTCTACGGGTCCTGGGACCCGGCGAGCTGAAGCTTTCTTT. Its protein product is CASSSTGPGTRRAEAFF.

The chain links TRBV6-1 to TRBJ2-7, with D possibly being TRBD1 (6 bases). This CDR3 comprises 14 residues. The germline CDR1 and CDR2 sequences are MNHNS and SASEGT. V gave up 6 bases and J gave up 1 base, with 13 bases separating them. Here the CDR3 reads CASSLDRTSYEQYF. The CDR3 DNA sequence: TGTGCCAGCAGCCTGGACAGAACGTCCTACGAGCAGTACTTC.

V is TRBV7-2 and J is TRBJ2-7; 7 nucleotides match TRBD2. CDR1 and CDR2 from the germline V gene are SGHTA and FQGNSA. The CDR3 length is 15 residues. The V gene end was trimmed by 5 bases and the J gene end by 0 bases; junction bases not matched to a gene: 7. The CDR3 DNA reads as TGTGCCAGCAGCCCCTGGGCTAGCGGCTCCTACGAGCAGTACTTC. Its translation is CASSPWASGSYEQYF.

This sequence joins TRBV5-1 and TRBJ2-1; 8 bases are shared with TRBD2. The length of the CDR3 is 15 residues. Germline V gene data show CDR1 as SGHRS and CDR2 as YFSETQ. V lost 2 bases, J lost 9 bases, and 10 bases stayed unmatched. Here the CDR3 reads CASSLALAGRAEQFF. The CDR3 DNA reads TGCGCCAGCAGCTTAGCGTTAGCGGGACGGGCTGAGCAGTTCTTC.

This rearrangement joins TRBV18 to TRBJ2-3; TRBD1 matches 8 bases. This CDR3 spans 16 amino acids. V dropped 1 base and J dropped 6; count of bases not matched to a gene: 9. Per germline, CDR1 KGHSH and CDR2 LQKENI. DNA for the CDR3: TGTGCCAGCTCACCACGCCTATCACAGGGGGTCGATACGCAGTATTTT. This translates into CASSPRLSQGVDTQYF.

The chain joins TRBV7-9 to TRBJ2-2, with no clear D. The CDR3 loop spans 14 amino acids. Trimming shortened V by 1 base and J by 2 bases, and 5 bases separated the two germline ends. CDR1 and CDR2 from the germline V gene are SEHNR and FQNEAQ (reference sequence). The DNA for the CDR3 is TGTGCCAGCAGCTTAGTTGGAAACACCGGGGAGCTGTTTTTT. Its protein is CASSLVGNTGELFF.

This clone appeared a single time. V is TRBV28 and J is TRBJ1-4; tentatively, D is TRBD1 (6 bases). V was shortened by 2 bases and J by 8 bases, with 18 bases between the two germline ends. The CDR3 is 16 amino acids. Germline values: CDR1 MDHEN, CDR2 SYDVKM. The CDR3 nucleotides are TGTGCCAGCAGTTTAGGCCGGGGCAGGGGAGAGGAAAAACTGTTTTTT. It encodes CASSLGRGRGEEKLFF.

The rearrangement links TRBV4-1 to TRBJ2-1; 7 positions match TRBD1. This CDR3 has 15 amino acids. V lost 2 bases to trimming and J lost 3 bases; unmatched junction nucleotides: 4. Per the germline V gene, CDR1 is MGHRA and CDR2 is YSYEKL. The CDR3: CASSQLGTDYNEQFF. The DNA of the CDR3 is TGCGCCAGCAGCCAACTCGGGACAGACTACAATGAGCAGTTCTTC.

A word on this clone: The same CDR3 can be traced to other DNA sequences in this sample. This chain connects TRBV5-1 to TRBJ2-7; D unclear. Germline V gene sequence: CDR1 SGHRS, CDR2 YFSETQ. V was shortened by 0 bases and J by 0 bases, with 7 bases between the two germline ends. The CDR3 runs 14 residues. The CDR3 nucleotides read TGCGCCAGCAGCTTGGATGGATCCTCCTACGAGCAGTACTTC. It specifies CASSLDGSSYEQYF. Looking up the rest from reference TRBV5-1 and TRBJ2-7 gives the full variable domain: KAGVTQTPRYLIKTRGQQVTLSCSPISGHRSVSWYQQTPGQGLQFLFEYFSETQRNKGNFPGRFSGRQFSNSRSEMNVSTLELGDSALYLCASSLDGSSYEQYFGPGTRLTVT.

The chain links TRBV29-1 to TRBJ2-5, with TRBD1 identical over 7 bases. The CDR3 extends over 13 amino acids. In germline, CDR1 is SQVTM, CDR2 ANQGSEA. V lost 6 bases, J lost 5 bases, and 9 bases stayed unmatched. CDR3 loop: CSVLTGRGETQYF. DNA of the CDR3: TGCAGCGTACTGACAGGGCGAGGGGAGACCCAGTACTTC.

The V call is TRBV5-6, the J call TRBJ2-6; 7 bases align to TRBD2. V was clipped by 2 bases and J by 2 bases; unmatched bases: 4. This CDR3 is built from 16 residues. Germline assignment: CDR1 SGHDT and CDR2 YYEEEE. CDR3 loop: CASSFGGGAGANVLTF. The CDR3 nucleotides read TGTGCCAGCAGCTTTGGGGGAGGGGCTGGGGCCAACGTCCTGACTTTC.

The gene calls are TRBV29-1 and TRBJ2-1; TRBD2 matches 8 bases. V was clipped by 1 base and J by 7 bases; unmatched bases: 3. The CDR3 has 13 residues. Germline values: CDR1 SQVTM, CDR2 ANQGSEA. The CDR3 nucleotides read TGCAGCGTTGAAGGACTAGCGTCTAATGAGCAGTTCTTC. Its protein product is CSVEGLASNEQFF.

The rearrangement uses TRBV7-8 and TRBJ2-1; either TRBD1 or TRBD2 may supply D (5 bases each). Germline V lookup: CDR1 SGHVS, CDR2 FQNEAQ. Trimming left V 5 bases short and J 6 bases short, with 20 bases between. The CDR3 contains 16 residues. The CDR3 spells CASSTGPPRLSNEQFF. CDR3 in DNA: TGTGCCAGCAGCACGGGACCCCCCCGGCTGTCCAATGAGCAGTTCTTC.

The CDR3 bases are TGTGCCAGCAGCGTAGTGGGGGCGACTGAAGCTTTCTTT. It encodes CASSVVGATEAFF. This rearrangement joins TRBV9 to TRBJ1-1; perhaps TRBD1 as D (6 bases). The V and J ends lost 0 bases and 5 bases respectively, with 8 bases between them. From germline, CDR1 is SGDLS and CDR2 YYNGEE. The CDR3 spans 13 residues.

Remarks on this clone: This specimen includes other DNA sequences encoding the same CDR3. The J gene is TRBJ2-1, the V gene TRBV7-2, with unresolved D. The V end lost 6 bases, the J end lost 4 bases, and 4 bases lay between the germline ends. CDR1 is SGHTA, CDR2 FQGNSA, per germline. The CDR3 extends over 11 amino acids. This chain's CDR3 is CASSNYNEQFF. CDR3 nucleotides: TGTGCCAGCAGTAATTACAATGAGCAGTTCTTC.

This chain joins TRBV2 and TRBJ2-6, with D perhaps assigned TRBD1 or TRBD2 (5 bases each). This CDR3 comprises 15 residues. Germline V gene sequence: CDR1 SNHLY, CDR2 FYNNEI. The V end lost 9 bases, the J end lost 0 bases, and 12 bases lay between the germline ends. The CDR3 DNA is TGTGCCAGAAAGGTGGGGGACTCTGGGGCCAACGTCCTGACTTTC. It codes for CARKVGDSGANVLTF.

The chain joins TRBV5-1 to TRBJ2-1; D remains ambiguous. The CDR3 extends over 13 amino acids. Trimming left V 1 base short and J 6 bases short, with 8 bases between. Per the germline V gene, CDR1 is SGHRS and CDR2 is YFSETQ. CDR3 loop: CASSLSEFNEQFF. The CDR3 DNA reads TGCGCCAGCAGCTTGTCGGAATTCAATGAGCAGTTCTTC.